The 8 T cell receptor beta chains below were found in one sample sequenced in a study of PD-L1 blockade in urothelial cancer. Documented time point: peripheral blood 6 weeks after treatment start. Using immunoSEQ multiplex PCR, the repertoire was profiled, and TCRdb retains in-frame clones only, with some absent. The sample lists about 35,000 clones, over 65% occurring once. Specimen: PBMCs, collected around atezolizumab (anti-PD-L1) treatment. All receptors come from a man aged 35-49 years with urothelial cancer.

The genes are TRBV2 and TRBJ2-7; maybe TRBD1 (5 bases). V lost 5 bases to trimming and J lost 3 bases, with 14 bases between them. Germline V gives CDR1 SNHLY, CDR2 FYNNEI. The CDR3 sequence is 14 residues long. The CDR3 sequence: CASSLDLGLYEQYF. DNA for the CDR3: TGTGCCAGCAGTCTGGATTTGGGGCTCTACGAGCAGTACTTC.

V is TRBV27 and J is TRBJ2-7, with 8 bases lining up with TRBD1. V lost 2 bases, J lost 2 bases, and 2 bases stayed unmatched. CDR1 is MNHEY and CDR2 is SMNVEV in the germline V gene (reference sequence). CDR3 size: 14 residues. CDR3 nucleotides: TGTGCCAGCAGTTTAACGGACAGGGCCTACGAGCAGTACTTC. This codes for CASSLTDRAYEQYF.

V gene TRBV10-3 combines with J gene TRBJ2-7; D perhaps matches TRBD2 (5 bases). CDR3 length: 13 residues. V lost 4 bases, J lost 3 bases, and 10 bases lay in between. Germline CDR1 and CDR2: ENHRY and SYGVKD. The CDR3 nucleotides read TGTGCCATCAGTGCTCCGGGGAACTACGAGCAGTACTTC. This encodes CAISAPGNYEQYF.

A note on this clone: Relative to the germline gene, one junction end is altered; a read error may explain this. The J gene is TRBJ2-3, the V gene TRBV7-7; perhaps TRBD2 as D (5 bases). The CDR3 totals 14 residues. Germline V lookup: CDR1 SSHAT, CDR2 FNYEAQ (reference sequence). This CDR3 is CASSPSGGTDTQYF. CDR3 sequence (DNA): TGTGCTAGCAGCCCTTCCGGGGGCACAGATACGCAGTATTTT.

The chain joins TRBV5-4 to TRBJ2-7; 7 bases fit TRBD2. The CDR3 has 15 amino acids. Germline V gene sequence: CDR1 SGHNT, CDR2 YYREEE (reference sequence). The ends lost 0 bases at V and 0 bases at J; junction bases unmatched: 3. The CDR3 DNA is TGTGCCAGCAGCTTGGGCGGCGGGAGCTCCTACGAGCAGTACTTC. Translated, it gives CASSLGGGSSYEQYF.

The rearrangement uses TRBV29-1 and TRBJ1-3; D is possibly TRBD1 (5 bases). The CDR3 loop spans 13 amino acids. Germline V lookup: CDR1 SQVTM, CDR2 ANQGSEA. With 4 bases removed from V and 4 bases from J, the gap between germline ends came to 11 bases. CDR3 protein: CSVGGGTGNTIYF. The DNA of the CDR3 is TGCAGCGTTGGGGGGGGAACAGGAAACACCATATATTTT.

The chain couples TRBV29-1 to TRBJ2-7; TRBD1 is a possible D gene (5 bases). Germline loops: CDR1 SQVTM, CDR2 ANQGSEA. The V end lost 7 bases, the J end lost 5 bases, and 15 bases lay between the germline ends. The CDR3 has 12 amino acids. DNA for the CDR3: TGCAGCGCTAGGGGAACCGGAGACGAGCAGTACTTC. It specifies CSARGTGDEQYF.

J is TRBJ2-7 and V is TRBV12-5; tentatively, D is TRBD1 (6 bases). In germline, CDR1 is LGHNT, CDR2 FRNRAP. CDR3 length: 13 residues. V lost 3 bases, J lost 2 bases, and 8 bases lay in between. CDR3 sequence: CASGFWTAYEQYF. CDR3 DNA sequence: TGTGCTAGTGGTTTCTGGACAGCCTACGAGCAGTACTTC. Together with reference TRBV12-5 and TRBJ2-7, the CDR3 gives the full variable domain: DARVTQTPRHKVTEMGQEVTMRCQPILGHNTVFWYRQTMMQGLELLAYFRNRAPLDDSGMPKDRFSAEMPDATLATLKIQPSEPRDSAVYFCASGFWTAYEQYFGPGTRLTVT.